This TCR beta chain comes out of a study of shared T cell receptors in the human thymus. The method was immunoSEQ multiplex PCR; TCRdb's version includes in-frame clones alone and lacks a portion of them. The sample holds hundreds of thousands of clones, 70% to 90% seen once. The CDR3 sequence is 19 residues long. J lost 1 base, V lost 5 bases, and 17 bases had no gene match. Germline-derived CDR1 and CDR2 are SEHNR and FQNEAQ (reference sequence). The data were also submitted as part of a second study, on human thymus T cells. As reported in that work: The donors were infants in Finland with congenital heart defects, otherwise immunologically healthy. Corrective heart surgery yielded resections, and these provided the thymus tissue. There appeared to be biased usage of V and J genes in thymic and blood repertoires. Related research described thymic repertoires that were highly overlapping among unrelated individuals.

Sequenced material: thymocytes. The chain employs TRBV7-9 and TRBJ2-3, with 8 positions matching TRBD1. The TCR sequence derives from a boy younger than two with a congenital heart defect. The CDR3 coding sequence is TGTGCCAGCAGCCATCCCTCCATAACAGGGGGAAGGCGCACAGATACGCAGTATTTT. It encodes CASSHPSITGGRRTDTQYF.